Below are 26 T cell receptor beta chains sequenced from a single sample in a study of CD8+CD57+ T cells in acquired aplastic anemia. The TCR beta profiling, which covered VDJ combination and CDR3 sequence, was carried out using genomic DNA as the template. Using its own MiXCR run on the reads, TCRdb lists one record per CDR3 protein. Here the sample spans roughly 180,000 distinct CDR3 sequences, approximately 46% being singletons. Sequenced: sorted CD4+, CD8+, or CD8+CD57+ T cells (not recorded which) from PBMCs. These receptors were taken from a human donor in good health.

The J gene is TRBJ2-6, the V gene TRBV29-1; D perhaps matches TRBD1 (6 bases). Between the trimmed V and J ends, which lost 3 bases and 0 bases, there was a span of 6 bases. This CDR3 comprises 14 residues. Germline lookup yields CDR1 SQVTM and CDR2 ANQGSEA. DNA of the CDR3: TGCAGCGTTGACAGGGGCTCTGGGGCCAACGTCCTGACTTTC. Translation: CSVDRGSGANVLTF. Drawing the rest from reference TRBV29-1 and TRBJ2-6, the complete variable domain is SAVISQKPSRDICQRGTSLTIQCQVDSQVTMMFWYRQQPGQSLTLIATANQGSEATYESGFVIDKFPISRPNLTFSTLTVSNMSPEDSSIYLCSVDRGSGANVLTFGAGSRLTVL.

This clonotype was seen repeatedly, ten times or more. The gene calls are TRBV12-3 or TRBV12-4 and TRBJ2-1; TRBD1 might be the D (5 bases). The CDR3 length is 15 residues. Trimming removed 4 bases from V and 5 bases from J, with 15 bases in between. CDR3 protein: CASSWSGKLNNEQFF. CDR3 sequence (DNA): TGTGCCAGCAGTTGGTCAGGGAAACTAAACAATGAGCAGTTCTTC.

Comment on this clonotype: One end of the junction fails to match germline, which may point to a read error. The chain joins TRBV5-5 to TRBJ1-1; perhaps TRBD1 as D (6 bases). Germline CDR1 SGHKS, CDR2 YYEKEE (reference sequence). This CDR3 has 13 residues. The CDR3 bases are TGTGCCAGCAGCTTGGACAGGGTGGAAGGAGGAAAGTTT. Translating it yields CASSLDRVEGGKF. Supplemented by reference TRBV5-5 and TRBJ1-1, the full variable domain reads DAGVTQSPTHLIKTRGQQVTLRCSPISGHKSVSWYQQVLGQGPQFIFQYYEKEERGRGNFPDRFSARQFPNYSSELNVNALLLGDSALYLCASSLDRVEGGKFGQGTRLTVV.

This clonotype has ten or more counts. Here the CDR3 reads CASTTGHRLNTEAFF. In DNA form, the CDR3 reads TGTGCCAGTACCACCGGTCATCGGCTGAACACTGAAGCTTTCTTT. The chain carries TRBV19 and TRBJ1-1; D not certain. CDR3 length equals 15 residues. V was shortened by 7 bases and J by 0 bases, with 15 bases between the two germline ends. Per the germline V gene, CDR1 is LNHDA and CDR2 is SQIVND (reference sequence). The entire variable domain, with the rest obtained from reference TRBV19 and TRBJ1-1, is as follows: DGGITQSPKYLFRKEGQNVTLSCEQNLNHDAMYWYRQDPGQGLRLIYYSQIVNDFQKGDIAEGYSVSREKKESFPLTVTSAQKNPTAFYLCASTTGHRLNTEAFFGQGTRLTVV.

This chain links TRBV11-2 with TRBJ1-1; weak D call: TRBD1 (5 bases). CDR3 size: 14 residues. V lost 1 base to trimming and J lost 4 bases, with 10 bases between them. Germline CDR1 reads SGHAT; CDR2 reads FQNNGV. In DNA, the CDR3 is TGTGCCAGCAGCTTAGTTGGGGCTGGCACTGAAGCTTTCTTT. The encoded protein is CASSLVGAGTEAFF. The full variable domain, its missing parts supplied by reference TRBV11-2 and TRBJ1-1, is EAGVAQSPRYKIIEKRQSVAFWCNPISGHATLYWYQQILGQGPKLLIQFQNNGVVDDSQLPKDRFSAERLKGVDSTLKIQPAKLEDSAVYLCASSLVGAGTEAFFGQGTRLTVV.

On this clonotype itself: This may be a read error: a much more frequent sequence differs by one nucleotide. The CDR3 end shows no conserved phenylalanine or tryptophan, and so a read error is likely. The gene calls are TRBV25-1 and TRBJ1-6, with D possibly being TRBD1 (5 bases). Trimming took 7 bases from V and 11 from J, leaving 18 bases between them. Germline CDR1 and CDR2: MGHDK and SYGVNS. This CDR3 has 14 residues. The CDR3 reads CASKGWQGGTPLHL. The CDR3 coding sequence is TGTGCCAGCAAGGGGTGGCAGGGTGGTACACCCCTCCACTTG.

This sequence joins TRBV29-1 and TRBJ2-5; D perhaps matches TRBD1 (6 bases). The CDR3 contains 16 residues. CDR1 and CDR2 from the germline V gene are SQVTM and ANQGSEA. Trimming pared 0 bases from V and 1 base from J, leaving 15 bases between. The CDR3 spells CSVEDPGHKFQETQYF. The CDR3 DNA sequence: TGCAGCGTTGAAGACCCGGGACATAAATTCCAAGAGACCCAGTACTTC.

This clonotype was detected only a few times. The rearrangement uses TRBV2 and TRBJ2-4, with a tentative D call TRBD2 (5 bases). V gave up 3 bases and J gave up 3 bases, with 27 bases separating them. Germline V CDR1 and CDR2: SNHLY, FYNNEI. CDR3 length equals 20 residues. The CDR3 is CASSDLGLILASSGKNIQYF. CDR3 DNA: TGTGCCAGCAGTGATCTGGGCCTTATCTTGGCTAGCTCGGGCAAAAACATTCAGTACTTC.

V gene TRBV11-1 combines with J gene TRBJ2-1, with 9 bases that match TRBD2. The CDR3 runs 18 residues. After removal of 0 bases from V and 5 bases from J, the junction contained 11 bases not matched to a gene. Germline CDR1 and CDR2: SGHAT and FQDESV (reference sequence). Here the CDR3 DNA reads TGTGCCAGCAGCTTAGCGGCCCCTGGTAGCGGGAGCCACAATGAGCAGTTCTTC. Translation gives CASSLAAPGSGSHNEQFF.

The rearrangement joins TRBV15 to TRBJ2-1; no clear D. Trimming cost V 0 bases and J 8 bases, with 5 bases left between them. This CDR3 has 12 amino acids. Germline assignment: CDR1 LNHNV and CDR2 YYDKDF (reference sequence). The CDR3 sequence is CATSRDPYEQFF. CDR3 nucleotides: TGTGCCACCAGCAGAGATCCCTATGAGCAGTTCTTC. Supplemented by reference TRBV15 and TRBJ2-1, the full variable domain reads DAMVIQNPRYQVTQFGKPVTLSCSQTLNHNVMYWYQQKSSQAPKLLFHYYDKDFNNEADTPDNFQSRRPNTSFCFLDIRSPGLGDTAMYLCATSRDPYEQFFGPGTRLTVL.

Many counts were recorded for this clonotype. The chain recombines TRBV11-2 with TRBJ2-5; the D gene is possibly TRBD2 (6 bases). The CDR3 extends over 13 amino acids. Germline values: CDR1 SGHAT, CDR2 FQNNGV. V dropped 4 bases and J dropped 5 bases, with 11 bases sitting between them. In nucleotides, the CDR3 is TGTGCCAGCAGCTGGGGAGGCCGGGAGACCCAGTACTTC. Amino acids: CASSWGGRETQYF.

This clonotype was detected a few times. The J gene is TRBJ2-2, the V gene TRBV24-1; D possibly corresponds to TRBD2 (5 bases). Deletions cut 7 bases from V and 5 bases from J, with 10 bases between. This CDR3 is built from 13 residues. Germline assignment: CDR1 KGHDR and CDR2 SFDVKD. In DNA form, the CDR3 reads TGTGCCACCAGAGCGAGGGAGACCGGGGAGCTGTTTTTT. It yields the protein CATRARETGELFF.

CDR3 DNA sequence: TGCAGTGCTAAGGGACAGGGTCTTTACGAGCAGTACTTC. It encodes CSAKGQGLYEQYF. J is TRBJ2-7 and V is TRBV20-1; 9 bases line up with TRBD1. Germline CDR1 is DFQATT and CDR2 is SNEGSKA (reference sequence). The CDR3 is 13 amino acids. The junction had 5 bases not matched to a gene; V was cut back by 4 bases and J by 4 bases.

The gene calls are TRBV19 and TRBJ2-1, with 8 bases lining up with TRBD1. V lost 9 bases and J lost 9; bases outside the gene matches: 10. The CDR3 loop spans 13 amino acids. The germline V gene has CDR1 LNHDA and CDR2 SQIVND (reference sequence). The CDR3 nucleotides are TGTGCCAGCAGCCCAAACGGACAGGGTGAGCAGTTCTTC. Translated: CASSPNGQGEQFF.

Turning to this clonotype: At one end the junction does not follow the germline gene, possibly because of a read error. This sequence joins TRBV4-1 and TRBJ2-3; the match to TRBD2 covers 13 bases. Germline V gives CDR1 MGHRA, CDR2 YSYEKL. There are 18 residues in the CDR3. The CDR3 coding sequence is TGCACCAGCAGCCAAGATTCCCGGACTAGCGGGAGTCGAGATACGCAGTATTTT. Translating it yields CTSSQDSRTSGSRDTQYF.

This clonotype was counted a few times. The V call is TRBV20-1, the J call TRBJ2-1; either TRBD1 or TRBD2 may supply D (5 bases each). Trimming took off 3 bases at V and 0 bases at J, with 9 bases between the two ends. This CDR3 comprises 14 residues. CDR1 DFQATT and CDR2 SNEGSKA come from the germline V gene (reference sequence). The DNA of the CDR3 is TGCAGTGCTAGCTCCGGGGCCTCCTACAATGAGCAGTTCTTC. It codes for CSASSGASYNEQFF.

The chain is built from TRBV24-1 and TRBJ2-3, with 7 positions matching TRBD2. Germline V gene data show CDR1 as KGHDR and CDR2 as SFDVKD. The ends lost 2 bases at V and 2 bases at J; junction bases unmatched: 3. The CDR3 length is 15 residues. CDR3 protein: CATSDSSGYTDTQYF. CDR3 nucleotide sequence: TGTGCCACCAGTGATTCTAGCGGCTACACAGATACGCAGTATTTT.

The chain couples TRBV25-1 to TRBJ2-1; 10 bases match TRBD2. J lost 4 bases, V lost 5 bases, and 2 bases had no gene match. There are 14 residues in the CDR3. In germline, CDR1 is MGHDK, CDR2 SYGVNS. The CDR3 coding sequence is TGTGCCAGCAGTTCGACTAGCGGGTACAATGAGCAGTTCTTC. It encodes CASSSTSGYNEQFF. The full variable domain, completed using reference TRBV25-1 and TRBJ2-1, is EADIYQTPRYLVIGTGKKITLECSQTMGHDKMYWYQQDPGMELHLIHYSYGVNSTEKGDLSSESTVSRIRTEHFPLTLESARPSHTSQYLCASSSTSGYNEQFFGPGTRLTVL.

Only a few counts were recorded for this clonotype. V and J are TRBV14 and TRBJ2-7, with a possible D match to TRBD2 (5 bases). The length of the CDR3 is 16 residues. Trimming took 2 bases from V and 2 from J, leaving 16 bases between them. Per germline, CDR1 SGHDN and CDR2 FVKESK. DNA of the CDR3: TGTGCCAGCAGCCAATTAAGCGGAGCGCCTCCCTACGAGCAGTACTTC. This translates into CASSQLSGAPPYEQYF.

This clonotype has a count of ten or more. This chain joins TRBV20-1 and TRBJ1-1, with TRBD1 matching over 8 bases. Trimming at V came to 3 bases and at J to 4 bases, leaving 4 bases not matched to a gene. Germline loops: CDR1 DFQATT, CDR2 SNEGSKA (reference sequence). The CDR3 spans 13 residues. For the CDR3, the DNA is TGCAGTGCTAGCGACAGGGGATTCACTGAAGCTTTCTTT. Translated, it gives CSASDRGFTEAFF.

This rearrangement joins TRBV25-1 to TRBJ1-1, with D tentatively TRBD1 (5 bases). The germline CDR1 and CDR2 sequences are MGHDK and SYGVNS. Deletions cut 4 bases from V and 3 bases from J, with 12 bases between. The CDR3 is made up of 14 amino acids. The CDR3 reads CASSGSRGYTEAFF. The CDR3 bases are TGTGCCAGCAGTGGGAGTAGGGGCTACACTGAAGCTTTCTTT.

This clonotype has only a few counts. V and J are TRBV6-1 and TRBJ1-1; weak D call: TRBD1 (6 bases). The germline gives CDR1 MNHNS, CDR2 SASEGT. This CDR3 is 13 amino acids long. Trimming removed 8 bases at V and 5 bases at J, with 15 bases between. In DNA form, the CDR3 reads TGTGCCAGCTCCCAGGGGCTGTTAACTGAAGCTTTCTTT. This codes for CASSQGLLTEAFF.

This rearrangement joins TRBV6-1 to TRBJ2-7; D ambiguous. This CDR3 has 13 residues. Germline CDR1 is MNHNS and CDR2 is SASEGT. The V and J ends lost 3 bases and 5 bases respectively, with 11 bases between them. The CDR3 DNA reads TGTGCCAGCAGTGACCAGCGAAGCGACGAGCAGTACTTC. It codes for CASSDQRSDEQYF.

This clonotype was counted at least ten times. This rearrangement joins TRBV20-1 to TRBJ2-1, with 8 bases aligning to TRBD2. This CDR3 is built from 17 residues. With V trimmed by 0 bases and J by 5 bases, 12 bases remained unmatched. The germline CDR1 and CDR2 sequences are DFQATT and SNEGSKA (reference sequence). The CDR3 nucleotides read TGCAGTGCTAGAGATTTGGGGGCGGGAGGACTCAACAATGAGCAGTTCTTC. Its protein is CSARDLGAGGLNNEQFF.

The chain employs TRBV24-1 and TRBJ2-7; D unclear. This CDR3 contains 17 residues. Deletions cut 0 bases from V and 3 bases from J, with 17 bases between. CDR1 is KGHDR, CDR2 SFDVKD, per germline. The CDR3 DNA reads TGTGCCACCAGTGATTTGCAGGAAAGCAGGCGCTACTACGAGCAGTACTTC. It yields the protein CATSDLQESRRYYEQYF.

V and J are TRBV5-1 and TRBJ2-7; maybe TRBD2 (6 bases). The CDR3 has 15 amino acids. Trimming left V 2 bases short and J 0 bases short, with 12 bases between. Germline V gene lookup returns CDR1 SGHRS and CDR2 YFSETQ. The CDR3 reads CASSLQEGSSYEQYF. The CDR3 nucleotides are TGCGCCAGCAGCTTACAGGAGGGGAGCTCCTACGAGCAGTACTTC.